This T cell receptor beta chain was profiled in a study of cytomegalovirus exposure and HLA in healthy donors (dated 2017 in TCRdb). Some background on the complete study: According to an earlier analysis of several hundred of the donors, about 179 million T cells yielded over 100 million unique TCR beta sequences and less than 300 Gb of sequence data. About 300 gigabases of sequencing data and 80 million or so unique TCR sequences were included in an early release covering 550 to 650 HLA-typed donors. Among the roughly 370 genotyped donors, around 79% belonged to the genetic ancestry cluster associated with self-reported Caucasian donors. The study was designed to test whether signatures of past pathogen exposure could be identified by cataloging public T cell receptors. The T cell repertoires of around 730 subjects were profiled by immunosequencing and related to cytomegalovirus serostatus. A separate validation cohort of about 110 different subjects was used in addition to the roughly 670-subject first cohort. High-throughput TCR immunosequencing, statistical association of individual TCRs with disease status, and machine learning were combined to predict cytomegalovirus infection status. A later analysis re-examined previously published TCR beta repertoires from over 500 donors and added high-resolution HLA genotyping to investigate patterns of TCR occurrence. Rather than using new phenotypic data, the later analysis identified candidate immune exposures from TCR beta sequences and from how often those sequences occurred across donors. In an earlier analysis of a few hundred of the donors, high-throughput TCR beta sequencing was used to judge whether each TCR beta V gene segment behaved as functional or pseudogenic. Donor age, sex, ethnicity and CMV serostatus were compiled alongside the repertoire data. In a later genetic analysis, genome-wide SNP genotypes for about 55% of the roughly 700 donors were used, and that subset was treated as a discovery cohort. Every discovery cohort repertoire had been produced on one sequencing platform. HLA typing included class I and class II loci at four-digit resolution. Typing coverage varied by locus: roughly 620-640 donors for A, B, C, DRB1 and DQB1; more than 500 for DQA1; around 610 for DPA1; around 490 for DPB1. Roughly five DR-DQ haplotypes were treated as single units for association and clustering because of strong linkage in the cohort. Across 398 genotyped donors of the cohort, an average of roughly 200,000 unique TCR beta nucleotide sequences per donor were sequenced, and approximately 17% of those sequences were non-productive.

The cohort comprised some 700 healthy bone marrow donors. All cohort members were sampled while nominally healthy, although unrecorded immune exposures were likely present. The donor tested CMV seronegative and was one of the 352 seronegative cohort members. A peripheral blood sample was provided by each donor, and peripheral blood mononuclear cells were used for TCR beta sequencing. The Qiagen DNeasy Blood Extraction Kit was used to extract genomic DNA from the blood cell samples. The germline V gene sets CDR1 to MGHDK and CDR2 to SYGVNS. Its CDR3 holds 16 amino acids, cysteine through phenylalanine. Kept here is only the CDR3 DNA, which spans 48 bases and is read in frame from base 1. V loses 1 base at its end and J loses 3 bases; junction bases beyond the gene matches: 5. The library was generated by the immunoSEQ multiplex PCR assay. The multiplex PCR relied on a mix of 60 forward primers for TCR Vbeta segments and 13 reverse primers for TCR Jbeta segments. The CDR3 region of rearranged TCR beta genes was amplified from genomic DNA by a multiplex PCR assay. The Illumina HiSeq System was used to sequence the amplified TCR beta libraries as 87-base-pair reads. Under the source paper's analysis protocol: A later analysis counted tens of millions of unique TCR beta chains across the 650 to 800 repertoires, and some 12 million of these chains were shared by at least two donors. A nearest-neighbor algorithm error-corrected the raw reads and collapsed the reads into unique sequences, merging closely related sequences to remove PCR and sequencing errors. V, D and J gene segments were assigned by aligning CDR3 sequences to IMGT reference sequences. For a sequence to be retained, a match of at least six nucleotides was required to both a V gene segment and a J gene segment. A rearrangement counted as productive if the CDR3 had no stop codons and remained in frame with V and J, and every other rearrangement counted as non-productive. Following IMGT convention, CDR3 was defined as the stretch from the second conserved V-encoded cysteine to the conserved J-encoded phenylalanine. In an earlier analysis of approximately 500 of the donors, sequences lacking an unambiguous match to a single V gene segment were excluded. In an earlier analysis of 500 to 750 of the donors, V segments were called functional above 56.7% productive rearrangements and were called segregating when the between-donor standard deviation exceeded 5%. A statistical classification framework was built for diagnosing cytomegalovirus status from the catalog of TCR beta chain sequences. A later analysis assigned V and J genes by comparing TCR nucleotide sequences with IMGT/GENE-DB human TR gene sequences. A later analysis assigned CDR3 sequences and most-parsimonious VDJ recombination scenarios with the TCRdist pipeline. In a later analysis, every TCR beta chain was defined by the combination of its CDR3 amino acid sequence and its V-gene family, and reads without a unique V-gene family were dropped. A later analysis removed several hundred highly shared, low-generation-probability nucleotide sequences to deal with suspected cross-contamination and a sequencing artifact. For each public chain, a later analysis derived a clonal expansion index from normalized ranks of inferred template counts within each repertoire. In a later analysis, generation probabilities were computed using a VDJ recombination model fitted to out-of-frame rearrangements, and the results were checked against IGoR. A later analysis scored TCR-TCR, TCR-HLA and TCR-CMV co-occurrence with hypergeometric tests, applying a repertoire-size bias correction to TCR pairs. In a later analysis, false discovery rates were estimated by permuting HLA or CMV assignments 20 times. A later analysis grouped co-occurring TCRs with DBSCAN, adding TCRdist sequence similarity when clustering within HLA-allele-positive subsets. Co-occurrence clustering excluded repertoires with fewer than 30,000 or more than 120,000 public chains, plus five with anomalous nucleotide sharing. Imported from immuneACCESS, the table was reduced by TCRdb to in-frame sequences with V and J called. These copies leave out some clones; in studies compared against another copy, an unresolved V gene accounts for under half, and the cause of the remainder is not known. For V, J and clone size, that table is used; D and trimming come from the DNA. The sample records 150,000 to 200,000 clones, approximately 88% of which are singletons. The ten largest account for about 0.25% of the sample.

Of note for this clone: Its antigen is currently not known. No per-base quality is available; no much larger clone lies one base away.

Findings and caveats that apply to the study as a whole: The authors suggested that the approach could potentially be generalized to other disease states and immunological phenotypes. Several of the top co-occurrence clusters appeared to be linked to parvovirus B19, influenza, CMV and Epstein-Barr virus, according to a later analysis. When HLA alleles, especially DR and DQ, strongly co-occurred, attributing TCR associations to individual alleles was difficult. A later analysis found that TCR association rates varied across HLA loci, with DRB1 alleles showing the most associated TCRs and HLA-C alleles the fewest. Broadly in line with IMGT annotations, most TCR beta V segments showed up in productive rearrangements about 90% or about 30% of the time in an earlier analysis of approximately 600 of the donors. A further reported finding was that TCR beta sequences accurately predicted the HLA-A and HLA-B alleles for most subjects in the first cohort. The study listed around 160 TCR beta chains as associated with cytomegalovirus. A group of highly shared sequence variants was considered likely to be a technical artifact of the sequencing pipeline. At a false discovery rate of 0.05, a later analysis linked about 17,000 TCR beta sequences to specific HLA alleles. In both the original and validation cohorts, the classifier was reported to diagnose cytomegalovirus status with high specificity and sensitivity. While some public TCRs were present in many individuals, most TCR sequences turned up only very rarely across donors. Only TCR beta chains were sequenced in this cohort, and the absence of alpha or paired-chain data limited detectable features. V-gene and J-gene trimming of TCR beta chains was associated with a missense DCLRE1C variant in a later genetic analysis, and the association was replicated in an independent cohort. Because HLA typing was unavailable for some donors at each locus, only the typed subset was used in association tests. Three of the identified cytomegalovirus-associated TCR beta chains were confirmed in vitro to be specific for cytomegalovirus antigens. According to a later genetic analysis, donors in an Asian-associated ancestry cluster had fewer N-insertions in productive TCRs than the roughly 670-donor mean. Compared with equally common non-associated chains, HLA-associated TCR beta chains in a later analysis were more clonally expanded and had lower generation probabilities. According to a later analysis, most CMV-associated TCR beta chains appeared to be HLA-restricted, and the HLA associations seemed to be driven largely by CMV exposure. Some IMGT-functional V segments, including TRBV6-2 and TRBV6-3, could not be distinguished by the 87-base-pair reads and were therefore excluded. Sequencing depth was assumed to be roughly uniform across donors in the presence/absence analyses, though that assumption may not hold. Linkage disequilibrium might explain the correlated functional status among segregating V segments, but an unknown experimental factor could not be ruled out. The earlier analysis of a few hundred of the donors excluded roughly 17 rarely observed V segments, including chromosome 9 orphons, because counts were too low. For the cohort, immune exposure information was limited to CMV serostatus.

What was sequenced was PBMCs. The chain is assembled from TRBV25-1 and TRBJ2-2; 7 central bases correspond to TRBD2. The clonotype comes from a boy between 10 and 17 years old in good health and CMV-seronegative. The nucleotides are TGTGCCAGCAGTGAATTTTGGGGGGGTGACACCGGGGAGCTGTTTTTT. It codes for CASSEFWGGDTGELFF. The CDR3, completed at both ends by the reference TRBV25-1 and TRBJ2-2 genes, gives the full variable domain EADIYQTPRYLVIGTGKKITLECSQTMGHDKMYWYQQDPGMELHLIHYSYGVNSTEKGDLSSESTVSRIRTEHFPLTLESARPSHTSQYLCASSEFWGGDTGELFFGEGSRLTVL.